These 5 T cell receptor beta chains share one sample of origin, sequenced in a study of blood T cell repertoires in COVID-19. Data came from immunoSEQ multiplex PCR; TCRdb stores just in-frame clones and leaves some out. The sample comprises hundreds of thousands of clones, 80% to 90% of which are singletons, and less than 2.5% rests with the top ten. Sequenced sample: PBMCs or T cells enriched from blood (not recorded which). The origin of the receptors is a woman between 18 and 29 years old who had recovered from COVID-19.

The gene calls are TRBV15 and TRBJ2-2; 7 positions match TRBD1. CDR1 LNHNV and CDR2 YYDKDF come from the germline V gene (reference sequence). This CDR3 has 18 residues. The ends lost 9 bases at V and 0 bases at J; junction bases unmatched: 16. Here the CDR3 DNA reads TGTGCCACTTCCACCCGGGGACAGCGACTATCGAACACCGGGGAGCTGTTTTTT. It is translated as CATSTRGQRLSNTGELFF.

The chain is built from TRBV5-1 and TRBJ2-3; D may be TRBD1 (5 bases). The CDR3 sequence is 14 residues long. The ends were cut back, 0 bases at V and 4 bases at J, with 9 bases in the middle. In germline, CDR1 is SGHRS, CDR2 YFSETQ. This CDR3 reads CASSLDLRADTQYF. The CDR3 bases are TGCGCCAGCAGCTTGGATCTCAGGGCAGATACGCAGTATTTT.

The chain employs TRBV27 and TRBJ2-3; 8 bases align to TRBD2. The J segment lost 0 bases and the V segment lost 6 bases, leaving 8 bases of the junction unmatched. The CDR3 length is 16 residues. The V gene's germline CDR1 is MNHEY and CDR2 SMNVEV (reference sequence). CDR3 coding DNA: TGTGCCAGCAGCCGACGGGGGGGCCGAAGCACAGATACGCAGTATTTT. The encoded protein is CASSRRGGRSTDTQYF.

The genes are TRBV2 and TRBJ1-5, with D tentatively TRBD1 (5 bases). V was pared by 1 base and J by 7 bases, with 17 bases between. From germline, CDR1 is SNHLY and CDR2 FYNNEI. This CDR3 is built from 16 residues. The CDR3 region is CASSEGLQGMGQPQHF. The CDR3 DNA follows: TGTGCCAGCAGTGAAGGGTTGCAGGGAATGGGGCAGCCCCAGCATTTT.

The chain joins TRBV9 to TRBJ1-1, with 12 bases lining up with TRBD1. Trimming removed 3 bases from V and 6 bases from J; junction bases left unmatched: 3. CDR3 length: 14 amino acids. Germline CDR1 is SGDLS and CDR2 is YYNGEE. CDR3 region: CASSGGQGAAEAFF. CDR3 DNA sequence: TGTGCCAGCAGCGGGGGACAGGGGGCGGCTGAAGCTTTCTTT.